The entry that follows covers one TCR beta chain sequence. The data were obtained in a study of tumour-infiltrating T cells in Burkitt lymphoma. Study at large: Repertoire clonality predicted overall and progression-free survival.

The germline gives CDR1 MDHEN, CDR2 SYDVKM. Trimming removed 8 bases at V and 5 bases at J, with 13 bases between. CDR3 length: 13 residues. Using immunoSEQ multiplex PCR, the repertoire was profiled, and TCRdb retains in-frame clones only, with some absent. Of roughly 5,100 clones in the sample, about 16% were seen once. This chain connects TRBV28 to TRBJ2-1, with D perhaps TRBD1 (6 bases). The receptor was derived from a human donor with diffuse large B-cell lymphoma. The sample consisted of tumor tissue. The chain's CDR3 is CASVYQGNNEQFF. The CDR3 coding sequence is TGTGCCAGCGTGTACCAGGGGAACAATGAGCAGTTCTTC. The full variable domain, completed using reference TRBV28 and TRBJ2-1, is DVKVTQSSRYLVKRTGEKVFLECVQDMDHENMFWYRQDPGLGLRLIYFSYDVKMKEKGDIPEGYSVSREKKERFSLILESASTNQTSMYLCASVYQGNNEQFFGPGTRLTVL.